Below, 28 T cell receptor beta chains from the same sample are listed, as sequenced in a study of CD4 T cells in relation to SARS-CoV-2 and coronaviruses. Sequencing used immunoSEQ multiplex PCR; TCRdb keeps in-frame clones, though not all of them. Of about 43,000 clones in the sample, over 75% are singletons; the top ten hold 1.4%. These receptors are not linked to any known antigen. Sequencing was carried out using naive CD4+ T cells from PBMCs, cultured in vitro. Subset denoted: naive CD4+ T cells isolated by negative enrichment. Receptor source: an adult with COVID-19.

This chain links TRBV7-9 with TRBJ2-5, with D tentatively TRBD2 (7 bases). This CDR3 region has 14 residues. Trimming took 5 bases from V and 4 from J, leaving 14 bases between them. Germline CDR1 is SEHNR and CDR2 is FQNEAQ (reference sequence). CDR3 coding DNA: TGTGCCAGCAGCAAGGGGGGGAGGGGAGAGACCCAGTACTTC. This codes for CASSKGGRGETQYF.

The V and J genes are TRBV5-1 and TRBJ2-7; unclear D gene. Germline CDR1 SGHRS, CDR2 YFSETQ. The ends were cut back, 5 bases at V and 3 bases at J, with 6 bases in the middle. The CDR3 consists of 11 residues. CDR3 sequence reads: CASRESYEQYF. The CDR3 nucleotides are TGCGCCAGCAGGGAAAGCTACGAGCAGTACTTC.

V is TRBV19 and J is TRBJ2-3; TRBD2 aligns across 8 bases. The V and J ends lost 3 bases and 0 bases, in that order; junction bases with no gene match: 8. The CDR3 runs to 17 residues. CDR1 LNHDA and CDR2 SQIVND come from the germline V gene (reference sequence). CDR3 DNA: TGTGCCAGTAGTATGGGTGGAGCGGGAGATAGCACAGATACGCAGTATTTT. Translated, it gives CASSMGGAGDSTDTQYF.

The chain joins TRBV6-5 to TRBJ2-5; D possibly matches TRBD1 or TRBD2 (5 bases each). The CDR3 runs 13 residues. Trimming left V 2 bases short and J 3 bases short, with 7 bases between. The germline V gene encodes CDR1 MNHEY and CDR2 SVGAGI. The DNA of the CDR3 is TGTGCCAGCAGTTACGGGGGAAAAGAGACCCAGTACTTC. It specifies CASSYGGKETQYF.

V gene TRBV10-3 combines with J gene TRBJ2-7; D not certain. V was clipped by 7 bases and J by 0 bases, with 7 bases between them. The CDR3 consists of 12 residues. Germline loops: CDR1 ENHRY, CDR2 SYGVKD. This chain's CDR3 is CAITDGSYEQYF. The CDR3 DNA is TGTGCCATCACGGATGGCTCCTACGAGCAGTACTTC.

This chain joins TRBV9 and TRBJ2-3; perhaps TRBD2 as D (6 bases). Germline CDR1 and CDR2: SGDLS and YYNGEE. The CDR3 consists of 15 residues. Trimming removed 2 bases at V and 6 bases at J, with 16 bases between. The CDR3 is CASSVAPGVSDTQYF. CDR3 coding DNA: TGTGCCAGCAGCGTTGCTCCGGGAGTATCGGATACGCAGTATTTT.

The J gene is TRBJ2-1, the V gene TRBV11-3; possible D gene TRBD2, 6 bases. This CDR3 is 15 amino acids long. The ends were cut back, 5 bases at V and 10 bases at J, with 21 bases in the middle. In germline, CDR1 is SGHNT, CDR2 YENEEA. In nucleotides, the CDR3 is TGTGCCAGCAGCCCCGGGAGAGTCGAAAAAGGGGAGCAGTTCTTC. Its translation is CASSPGRVEKGEQFF.

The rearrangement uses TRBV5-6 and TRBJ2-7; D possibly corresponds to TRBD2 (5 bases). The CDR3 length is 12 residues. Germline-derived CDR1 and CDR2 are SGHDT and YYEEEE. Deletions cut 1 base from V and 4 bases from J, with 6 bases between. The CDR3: CASSLSGYEQYF. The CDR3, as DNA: TGTGCCAGCAGCTTGTCGGGATACGAGCAGTACTTC. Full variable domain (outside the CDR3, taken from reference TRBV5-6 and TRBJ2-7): DAGVTQSPTHLIKTRGQQVTLRCSPKSGHDTVSWYQQALGQGPQFIFQYYEEEERQRGNFPDRFSGHQFPNYSSELNVNALLLGDSALYLCASSLSGYEQYFGPGTRLTVT.

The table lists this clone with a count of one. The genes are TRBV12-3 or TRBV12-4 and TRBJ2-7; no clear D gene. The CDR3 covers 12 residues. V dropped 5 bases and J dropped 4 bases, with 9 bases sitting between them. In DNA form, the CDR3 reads TGTGCCAGCAGTCCCCCTAGTTACGAGCAGTACTTC. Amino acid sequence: CASSPPSYEQYF.

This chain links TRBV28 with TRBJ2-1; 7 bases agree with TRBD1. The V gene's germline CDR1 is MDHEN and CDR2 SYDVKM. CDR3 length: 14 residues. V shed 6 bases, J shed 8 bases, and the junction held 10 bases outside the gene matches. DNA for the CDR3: TGTGCCAGCAGGCAAAGAGGGGGCTTCGATGAGCAGTTCTTC. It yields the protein CASRQRGGFDEQFF.

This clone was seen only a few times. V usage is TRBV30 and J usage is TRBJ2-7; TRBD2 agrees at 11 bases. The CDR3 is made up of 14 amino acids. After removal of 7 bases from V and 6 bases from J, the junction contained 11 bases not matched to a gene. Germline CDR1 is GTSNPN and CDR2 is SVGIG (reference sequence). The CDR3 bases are TGTGCCTTAAGAACTAGCGGGAGTCTCTCCGAGCAGTACTTC. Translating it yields CALRTSGSLSEQYF.

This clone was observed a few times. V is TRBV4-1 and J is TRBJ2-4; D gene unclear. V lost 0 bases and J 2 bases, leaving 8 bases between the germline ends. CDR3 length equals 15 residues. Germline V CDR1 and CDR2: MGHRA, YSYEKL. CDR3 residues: CASSQDAAPKNIQYF. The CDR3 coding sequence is TGCGCCAGCAGCCAAGACGCTGCGCCCAAAAACATTCAGTACTTC.

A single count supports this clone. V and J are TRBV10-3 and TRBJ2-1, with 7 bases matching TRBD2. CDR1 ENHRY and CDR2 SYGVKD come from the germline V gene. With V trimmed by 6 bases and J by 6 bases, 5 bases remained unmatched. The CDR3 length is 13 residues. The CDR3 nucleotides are TGTGCCATCAGGCGGGAGATTTTCAATGAGCAGTTCTTC. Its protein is CAIRREIFNEQFF.

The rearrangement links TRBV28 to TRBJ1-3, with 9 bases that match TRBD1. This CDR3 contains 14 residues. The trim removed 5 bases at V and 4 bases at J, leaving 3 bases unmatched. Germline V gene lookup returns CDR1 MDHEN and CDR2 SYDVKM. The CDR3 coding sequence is TGTGCCAGCAGTGCAGACAGGGGGGGAAACACCATATATTTT. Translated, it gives CASSADRGGNTIYF.

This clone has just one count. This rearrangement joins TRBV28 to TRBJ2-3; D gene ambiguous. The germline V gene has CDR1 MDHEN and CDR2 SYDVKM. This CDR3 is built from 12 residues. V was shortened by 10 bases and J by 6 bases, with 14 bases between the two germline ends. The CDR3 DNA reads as TGTGCCACCAAGGCGACCCCGGATACGCAGTATTTT. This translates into CATKATPDTQYF.

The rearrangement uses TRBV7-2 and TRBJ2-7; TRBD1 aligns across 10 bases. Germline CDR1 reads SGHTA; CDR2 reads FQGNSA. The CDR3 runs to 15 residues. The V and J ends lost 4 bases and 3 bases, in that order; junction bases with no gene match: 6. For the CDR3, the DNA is TGTGCCAGCAGCTCAAAGGGACAGGGGAGCTACGAGCAGTACTTC. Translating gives CASSSKGQGSYEQYF. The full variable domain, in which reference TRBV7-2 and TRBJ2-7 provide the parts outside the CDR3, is GAGVSQSPSNKVTEKGKDVELRCDPISGHTALYWYRQSLGQGLEFLIYFQGNSAPDKSGLPSDRFSAERTGGSVSTLTIQRTQQEDSAVYLCASSSKGQGSYEQYFGPGTRLTVT.

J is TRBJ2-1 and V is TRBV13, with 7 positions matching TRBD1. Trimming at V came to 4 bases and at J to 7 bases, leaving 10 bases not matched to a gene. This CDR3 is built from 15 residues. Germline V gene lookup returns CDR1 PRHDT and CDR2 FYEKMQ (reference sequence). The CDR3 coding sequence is TGTGCCAGCAGCTCCGAGGGGGCGCCGTCTAATGAGCAGTTCTTC. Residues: CASSSEGAPSNEQFF.

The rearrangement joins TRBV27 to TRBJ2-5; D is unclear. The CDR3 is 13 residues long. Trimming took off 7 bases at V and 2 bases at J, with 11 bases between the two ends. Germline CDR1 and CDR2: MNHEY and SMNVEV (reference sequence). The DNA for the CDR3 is TGTGCCAGCAAGGCGGCCGGACAAGAGACCCAGTACTTC. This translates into CASKAAGQETQYF.

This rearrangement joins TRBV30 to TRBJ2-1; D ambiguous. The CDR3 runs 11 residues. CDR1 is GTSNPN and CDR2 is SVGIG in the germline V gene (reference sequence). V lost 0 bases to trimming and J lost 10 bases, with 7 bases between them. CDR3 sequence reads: CAWSVKGEQFF. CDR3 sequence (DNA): TGTGCCTGGAGTGTAAAAGGGGAGCAGTTCTTC.

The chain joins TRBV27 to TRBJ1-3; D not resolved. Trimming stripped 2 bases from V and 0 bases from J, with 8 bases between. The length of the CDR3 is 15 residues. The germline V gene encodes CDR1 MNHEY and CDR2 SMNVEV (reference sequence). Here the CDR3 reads CASSLDPYSGNTIYF. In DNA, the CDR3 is TGTGCCAGCAGTTTAGATCCCTACTCTGGAAACACCATATATTTT.

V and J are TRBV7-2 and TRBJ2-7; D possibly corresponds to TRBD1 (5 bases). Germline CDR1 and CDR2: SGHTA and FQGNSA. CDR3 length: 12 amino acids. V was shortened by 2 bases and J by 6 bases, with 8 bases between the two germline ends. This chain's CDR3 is CASSLLGLEQYF. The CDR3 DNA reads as TGTGCCAGCAGCTTACTGGGGCTCGAGCAGTACTTC.

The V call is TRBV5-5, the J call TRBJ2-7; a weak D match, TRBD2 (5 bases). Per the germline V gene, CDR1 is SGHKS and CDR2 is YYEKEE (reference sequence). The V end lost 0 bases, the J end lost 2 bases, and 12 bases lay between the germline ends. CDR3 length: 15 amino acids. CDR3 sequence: CASSLEEALPYEQYF. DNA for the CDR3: TGTGCCAGCAGCTTGGAGGAGGCTTTGCCCTACGAGCAGTACTTC.

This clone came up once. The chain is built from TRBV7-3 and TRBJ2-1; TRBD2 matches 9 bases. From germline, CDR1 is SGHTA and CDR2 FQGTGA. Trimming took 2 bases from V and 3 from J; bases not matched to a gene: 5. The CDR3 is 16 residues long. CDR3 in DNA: TGTGCCAGCAGCTTAGAAGCGGGAGGTGGCTACAATGAGCAGTTCTTC. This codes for CASSLEAGGGYNEQFF.

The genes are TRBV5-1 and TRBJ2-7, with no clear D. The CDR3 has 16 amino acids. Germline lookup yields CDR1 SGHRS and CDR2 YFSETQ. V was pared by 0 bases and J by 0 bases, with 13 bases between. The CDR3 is CASSLGGASSSYEQYF. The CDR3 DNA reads TGCGCCAGCAGCTTGGGTGGAGCTTCAAGCTCCTACGAGCAGTACTTC.

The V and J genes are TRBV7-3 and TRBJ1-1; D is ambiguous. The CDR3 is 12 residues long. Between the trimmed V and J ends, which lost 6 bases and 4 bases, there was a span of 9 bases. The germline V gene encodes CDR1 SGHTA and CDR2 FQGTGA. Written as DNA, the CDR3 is TGTGCCAGCAGTTCGGGTGGCACTGAAGCTTTCTTT. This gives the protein CASSSGGTEAFF.

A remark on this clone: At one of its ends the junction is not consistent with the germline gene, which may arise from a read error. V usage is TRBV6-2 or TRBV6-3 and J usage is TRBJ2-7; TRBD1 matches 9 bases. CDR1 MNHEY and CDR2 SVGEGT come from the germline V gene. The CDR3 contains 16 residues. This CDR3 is CASSDSGTGTPYEQYF. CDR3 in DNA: TGTGCCAGCAGTGACTCCGGGACAGGGACCCCCTACGAGCAGTACTTC.

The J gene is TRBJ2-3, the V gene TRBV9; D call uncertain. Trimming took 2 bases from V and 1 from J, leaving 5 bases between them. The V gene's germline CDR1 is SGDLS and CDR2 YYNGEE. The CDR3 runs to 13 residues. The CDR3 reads CASSVVGTDTQYF. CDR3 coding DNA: TGTGCCAGCAGCGTCGTCGGCACAGATACGCAGTATTTT.

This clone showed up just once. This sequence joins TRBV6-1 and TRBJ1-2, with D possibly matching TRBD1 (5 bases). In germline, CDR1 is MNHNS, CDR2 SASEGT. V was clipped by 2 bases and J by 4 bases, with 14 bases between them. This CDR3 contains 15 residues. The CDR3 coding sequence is TGTGCCAGCAGTGAAATAAGGGGCTCTGGCTATGGCTACACCTTC. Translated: CASSEIRGSGYGYTF.